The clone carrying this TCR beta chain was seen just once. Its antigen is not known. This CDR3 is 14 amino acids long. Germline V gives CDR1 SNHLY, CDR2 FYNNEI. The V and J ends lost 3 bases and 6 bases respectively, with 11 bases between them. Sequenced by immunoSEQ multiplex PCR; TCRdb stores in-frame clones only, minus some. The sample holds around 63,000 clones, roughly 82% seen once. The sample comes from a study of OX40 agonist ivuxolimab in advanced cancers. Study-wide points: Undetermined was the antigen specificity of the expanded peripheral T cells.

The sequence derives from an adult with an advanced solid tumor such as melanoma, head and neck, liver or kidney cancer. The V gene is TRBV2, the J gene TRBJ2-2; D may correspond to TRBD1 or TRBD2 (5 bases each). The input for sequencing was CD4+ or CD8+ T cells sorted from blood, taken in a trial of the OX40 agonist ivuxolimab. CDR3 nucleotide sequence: TGTGCCAGCAGTGAGGACCGAGGGGCCGGGGAGCTGTTTTTT. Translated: CASSEDRGAGELFF.